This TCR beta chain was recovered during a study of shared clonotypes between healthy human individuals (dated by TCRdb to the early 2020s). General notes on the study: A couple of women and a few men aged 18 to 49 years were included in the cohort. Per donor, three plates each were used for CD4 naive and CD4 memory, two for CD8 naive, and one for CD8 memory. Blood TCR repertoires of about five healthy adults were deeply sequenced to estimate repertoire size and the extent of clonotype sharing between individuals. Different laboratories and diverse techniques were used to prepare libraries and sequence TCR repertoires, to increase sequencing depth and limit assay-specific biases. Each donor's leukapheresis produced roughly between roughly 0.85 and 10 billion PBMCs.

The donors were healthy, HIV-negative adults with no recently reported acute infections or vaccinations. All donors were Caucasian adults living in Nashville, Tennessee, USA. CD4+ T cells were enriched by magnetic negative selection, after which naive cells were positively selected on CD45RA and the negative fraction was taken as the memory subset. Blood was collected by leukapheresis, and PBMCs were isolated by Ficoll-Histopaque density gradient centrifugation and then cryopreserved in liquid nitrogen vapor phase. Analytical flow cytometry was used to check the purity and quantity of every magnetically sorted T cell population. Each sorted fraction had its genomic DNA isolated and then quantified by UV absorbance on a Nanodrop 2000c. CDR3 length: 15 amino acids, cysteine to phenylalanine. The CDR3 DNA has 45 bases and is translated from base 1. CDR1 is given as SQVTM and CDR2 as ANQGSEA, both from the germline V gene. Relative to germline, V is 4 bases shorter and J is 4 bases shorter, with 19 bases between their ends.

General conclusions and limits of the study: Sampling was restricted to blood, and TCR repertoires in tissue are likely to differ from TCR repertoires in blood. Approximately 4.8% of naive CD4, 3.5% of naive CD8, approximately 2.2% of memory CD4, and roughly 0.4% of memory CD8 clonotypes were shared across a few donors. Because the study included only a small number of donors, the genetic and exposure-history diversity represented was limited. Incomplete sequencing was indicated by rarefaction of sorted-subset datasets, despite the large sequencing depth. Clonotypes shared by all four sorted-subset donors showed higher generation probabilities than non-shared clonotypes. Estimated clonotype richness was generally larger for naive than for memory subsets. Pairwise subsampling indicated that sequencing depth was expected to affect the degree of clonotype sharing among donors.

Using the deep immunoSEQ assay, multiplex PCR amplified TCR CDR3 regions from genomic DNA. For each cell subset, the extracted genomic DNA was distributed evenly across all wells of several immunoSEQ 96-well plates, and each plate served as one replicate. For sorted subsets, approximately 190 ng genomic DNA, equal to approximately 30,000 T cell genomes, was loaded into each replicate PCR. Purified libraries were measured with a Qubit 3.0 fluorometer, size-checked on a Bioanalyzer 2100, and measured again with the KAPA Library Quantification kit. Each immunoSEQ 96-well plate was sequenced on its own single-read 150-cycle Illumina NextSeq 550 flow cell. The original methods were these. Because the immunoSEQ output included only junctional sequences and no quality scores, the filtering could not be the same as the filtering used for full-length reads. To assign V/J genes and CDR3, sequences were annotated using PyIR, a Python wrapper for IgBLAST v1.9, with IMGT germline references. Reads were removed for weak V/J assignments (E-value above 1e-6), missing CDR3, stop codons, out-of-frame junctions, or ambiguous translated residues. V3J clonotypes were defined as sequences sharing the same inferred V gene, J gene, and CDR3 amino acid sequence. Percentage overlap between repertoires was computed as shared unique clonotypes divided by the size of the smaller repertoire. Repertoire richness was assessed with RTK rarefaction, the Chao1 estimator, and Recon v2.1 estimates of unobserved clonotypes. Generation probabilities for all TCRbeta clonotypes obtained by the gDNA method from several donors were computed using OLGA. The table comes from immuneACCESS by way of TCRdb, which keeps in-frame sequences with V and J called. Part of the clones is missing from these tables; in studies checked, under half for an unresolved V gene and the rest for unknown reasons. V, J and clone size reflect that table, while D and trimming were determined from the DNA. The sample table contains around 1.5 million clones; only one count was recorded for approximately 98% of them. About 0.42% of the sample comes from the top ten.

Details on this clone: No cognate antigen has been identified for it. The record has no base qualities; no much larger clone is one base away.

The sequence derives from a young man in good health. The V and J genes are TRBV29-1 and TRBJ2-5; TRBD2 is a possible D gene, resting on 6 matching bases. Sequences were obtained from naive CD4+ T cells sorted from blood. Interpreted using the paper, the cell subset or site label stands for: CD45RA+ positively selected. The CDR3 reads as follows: CSVVGGVGDAETQYF. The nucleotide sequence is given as TGCAGCGTTGTAGGAGGGGTGGGGGACGCAGAGACCCAGTACTTC.